The clone carrying this T cell receptor beta chain was observed at least ten times. The CDR3 consists of 15 residues. Germline values: CDR1 SGDLS, CDR2 YYNGEE. Trimming cost V 0 bases and J 3 bases, with 11 bases left between them. TCRdb reprocessed the RT-PCR reads with MiXCR, giving one entry per CDR3 protein. Among about 680,000 distinct CDR3 sequences listed, about 14% were seen once. This receptor was identified in a female donor in good health, serving as a healthy control. The chain recombines TRBV9 with TRBJ2-3; the D gene is possibly TRBD2 (6 bases). Specimen: memory CD4+ T cells from blood. DNA of the CDR3: TGTGCCAGCAGCGTAGCGGGAGCTGAGACAGATACGCAGTATTTT. This translates into CASSVAGAETDTQYF.